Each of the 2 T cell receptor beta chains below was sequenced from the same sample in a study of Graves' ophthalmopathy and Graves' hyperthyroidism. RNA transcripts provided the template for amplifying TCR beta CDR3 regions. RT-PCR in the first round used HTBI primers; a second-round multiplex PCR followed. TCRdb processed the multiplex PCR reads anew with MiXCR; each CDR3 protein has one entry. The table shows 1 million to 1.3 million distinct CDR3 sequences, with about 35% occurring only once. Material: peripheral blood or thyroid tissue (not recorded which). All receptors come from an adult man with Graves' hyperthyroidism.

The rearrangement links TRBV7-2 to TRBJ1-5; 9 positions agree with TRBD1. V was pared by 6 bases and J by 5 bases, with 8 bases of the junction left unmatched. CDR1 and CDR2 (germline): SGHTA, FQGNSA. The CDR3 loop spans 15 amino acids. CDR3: CASRSGTGRDQPQHF. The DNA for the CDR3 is TGTGCCAGCAGGTCTGGGACAGGGAGGGATCAGCCCCAGCATTTT.

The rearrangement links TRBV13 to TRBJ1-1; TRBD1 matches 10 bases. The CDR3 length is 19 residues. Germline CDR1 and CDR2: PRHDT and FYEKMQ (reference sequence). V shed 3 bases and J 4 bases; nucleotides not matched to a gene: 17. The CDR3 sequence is CASSFSGQGVVLLGTEAFF. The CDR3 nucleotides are TGTGCCAGCAGCTTTTCTGGACAGGGGGTTGTTTTACTGGGCACTGAAGCTTTCTTT.